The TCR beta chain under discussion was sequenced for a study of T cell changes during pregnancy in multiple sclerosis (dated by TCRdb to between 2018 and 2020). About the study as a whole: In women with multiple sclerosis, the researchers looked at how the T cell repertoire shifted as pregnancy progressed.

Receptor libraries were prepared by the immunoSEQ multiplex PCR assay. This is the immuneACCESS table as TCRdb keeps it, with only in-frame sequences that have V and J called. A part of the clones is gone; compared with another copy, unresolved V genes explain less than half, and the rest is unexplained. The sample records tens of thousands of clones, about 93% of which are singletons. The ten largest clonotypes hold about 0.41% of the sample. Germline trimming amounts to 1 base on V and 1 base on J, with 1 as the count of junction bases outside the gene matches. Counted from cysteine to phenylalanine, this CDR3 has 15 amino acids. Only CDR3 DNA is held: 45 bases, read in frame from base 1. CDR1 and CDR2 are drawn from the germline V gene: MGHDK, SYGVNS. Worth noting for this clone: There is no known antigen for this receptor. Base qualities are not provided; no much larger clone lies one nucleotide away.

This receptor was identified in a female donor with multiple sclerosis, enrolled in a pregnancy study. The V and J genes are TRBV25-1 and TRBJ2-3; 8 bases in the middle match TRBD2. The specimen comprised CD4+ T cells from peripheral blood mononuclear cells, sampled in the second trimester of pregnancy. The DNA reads TGTGCCAGCAGTGAATTCGGGAGGGGCACAGATACGCAGTATTTT. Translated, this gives CASSEFGRGTDTQYF. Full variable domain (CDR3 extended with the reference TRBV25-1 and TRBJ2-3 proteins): EADIYQTPRYLVIGTGKKITLECSQTMGHDKMYWYQQDPGMELHLIHYSYGVNSTEKGDLSSESTVSRIRTEHFPLTLESARPSHTSQYLCASSEFGRGTDTQYFGPGTRLTVL.